This T cell receptor beta chain derives from a study of regulatory T cells in long-lasting Graves disease. According to the study, TCR beta libraries were built with iRepertoire HTBI primers and CDR3-region Arm-PCR. TCRdb re-called the multiplex PCR reads with MiXCR, one entry per CDR3 protein. The sample gives roughly 560,000 distinct CDR3 sequences, about 12% of which show up once; about 8.3% is in the top ten. Time point meaning: newly diagnosed GD, antithyroid drugs for less than 3 months. Researchers made the TCR library from RNA that was extracted from PBMCs. This clonotype was observed at least ten times. V lost 0 bases and J lost 6, with 8 bases in between. The CDR3 runs to 13 residues. Germline V gene data show CDR1 as MNHEY and CDR2 as SVGAGI. This same sample was also taken into another study, of T cells in Graves' hyperthyroidism and ophthalmopathy.

The V gene is TRBV6-5, the J gene TRBJ1-2; possibly TRBD1 for D (5 bases). The TCR sequence derives from a young woman with Graves disease. The sequencing here drew on peripheral blood mononuclear cells (PBMCs), taken at new diagnosis, from a patient treated with antithyroid drugs. The CDR3 protein is CASSYSGRDGYTF. The CDR3 DNA follows: TGTGCCAGCAGTTACTCGGGCAGGGATGGCTACACCTTC.